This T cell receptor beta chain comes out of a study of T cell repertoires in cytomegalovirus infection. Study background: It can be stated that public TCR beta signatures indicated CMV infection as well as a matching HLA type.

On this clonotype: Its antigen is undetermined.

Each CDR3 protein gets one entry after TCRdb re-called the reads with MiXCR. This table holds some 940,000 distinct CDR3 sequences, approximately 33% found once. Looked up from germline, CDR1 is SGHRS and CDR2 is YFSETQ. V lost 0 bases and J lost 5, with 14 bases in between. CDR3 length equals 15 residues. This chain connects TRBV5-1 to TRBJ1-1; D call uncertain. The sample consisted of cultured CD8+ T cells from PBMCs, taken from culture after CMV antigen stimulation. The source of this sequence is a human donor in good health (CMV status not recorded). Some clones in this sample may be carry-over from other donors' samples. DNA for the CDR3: TGCGCCAGCAGCTTGGCTATAGGACCGAGGACTGAAGCTTTCTTT. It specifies CASSLAIGPRTEAFF. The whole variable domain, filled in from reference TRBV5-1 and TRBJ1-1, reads KAGVTQTPRYLIKTRGQQVTLSCSPISGHRSVSWYQQTPGQGLQFLFEYFSETQRNKGNFPGRFSGRQFSNSRSEMNVSTLELGDSALYLCASSLAIGPRTEAFFGQGTRLTVV.